This T cell receptor (beta chain) was captured in a study of T cells in Graves' hyperthyroidism and ophthalmopathy. Patients were excluded because of uncontrolled infection, other autoimmune disease, pregnancy or lactation. Worth noting for this clonotype: What it binds is not known.

The study, taken as a whole, reports: Model predictions of ophthalmopathy came a median approximately 6.8 months before onset. Blood also held most thyroid clonotypes expanded beyond 0.001.

Amplification targeted TCR beta CDR3 regions from RNA transcripts. A set of HTBI primers served as the primers for a first-round RT-PCR of the TCR CDR3. One entry per CDR3 protein results from TCRdb running MiXCR on the multiplex PCR reads. The repertoire holds some 530,000 distinct CDR3 sequences, with 22% as singletons. The material sequenced was blood. This receptor was obtained from a woman in her 70s with Graves' ophthalmopathy.

The chain's CDR3 is CASSLADHNTGELFF. The CDR3 DNA reads TGTGCCAGCAGCTTAGCCGACCATAACACCGGGGAGCTGTTTTTT. The rearrangement joins TRBV7-2 to TRBJ2-2, with unresolved D. This CDR3 is built from 15 residues. The V gene lost 0 bases and the J gene lost 2 bases, with 7 bases spanning the gap. CDR1 SGHTA and CDR2 FQGNSA come from the germline V gene. Filled out from reference TRBV7-2 and TRBJ2-2, the complete variable domain reads GAGVSQSPSNKVTEKGKDVELRCDPISGHTALYWYRQSLGQGLEFLIYFQGNSAPDKSGLPSDRFSAERTGGSVSTLTIQRTQQEDSAVYLCASSLADHNTGELFFGEGSRLTVL.